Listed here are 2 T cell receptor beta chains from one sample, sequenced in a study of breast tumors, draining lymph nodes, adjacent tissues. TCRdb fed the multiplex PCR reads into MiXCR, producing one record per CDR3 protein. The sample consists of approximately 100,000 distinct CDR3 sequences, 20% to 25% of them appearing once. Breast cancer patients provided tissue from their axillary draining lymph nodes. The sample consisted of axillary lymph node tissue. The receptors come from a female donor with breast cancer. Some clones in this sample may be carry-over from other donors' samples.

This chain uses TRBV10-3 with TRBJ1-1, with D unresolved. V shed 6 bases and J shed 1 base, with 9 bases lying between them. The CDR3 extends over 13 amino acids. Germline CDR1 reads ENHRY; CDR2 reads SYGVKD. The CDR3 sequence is CAISVTSNTEAFF. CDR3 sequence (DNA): TGTGCCATCAGCGTTACGTCGAACACTGAAGCTTTCTTT.

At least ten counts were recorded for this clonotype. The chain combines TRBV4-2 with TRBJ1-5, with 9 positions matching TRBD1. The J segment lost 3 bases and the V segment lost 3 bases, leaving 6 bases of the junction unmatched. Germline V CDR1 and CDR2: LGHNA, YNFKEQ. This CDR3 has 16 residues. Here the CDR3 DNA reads TGTGCCAGCAGCCAGGACAGGGGCCGACCCAATCAGCCCCAGCATTTT. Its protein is CASSQDRGRPNQPQHF.